These 29 T cell receptor beta chains were sequenced from one sample in a study of spatial heterogeneity in lung cancer. MiXCR was run by TCRdb on the 5' RACE reads, yielding one entry per CDR3 protein. This table has about 90,000 distinct CDR3 sequences, approximately 8.9% appearing once. Time point noted: sample taken at primary tumor resection. Whole RNA from tumor, nontumor lung or frozen PBMC was sequenced unsorted. Material: PBMCs, obtained at surgery. All receptors come from a male donor with early-stage non-small cell lung cancer.

This clonotype was seen many times. CDR3 loop: CASSLYRGNTGELFF. CDR3 coding DNA: TGTGCCAGCAGTTTATACAGGGGGAACACCGGGGAGCTGTTTTTT. This sequence joins TRBV27 and TRBJ2-2; 7 bases line up with TRBD1. This CDR3 spans 15 amino acids. Trimming cost V 1 base and J 1 base; bases outside gene matches: 0. The germline CDR1 and CDR2 sequences are MNHEY and SMNVEV (reference sequence).

The rearrangement uses TRBV20-1 and TRBJ2-7; tentatively, D is TRBD1 or TRBD2 (6 bases each). The CDR3 runs to 13 residues. V lost 6 bases, J lost 5 bases, and 17 bases lay in between. Germline V gene lookup returns CDR1 DFQATT and CDR2 SNEGSKA (reference sequence). The CDR3 sequence: CSARGLPSDEQYF. Written as DNA, the CDR3 is TGCAGTGCCAGGGGACTCCCTAGCGACGAGCAGTACTTC.

This clonotype was counted at least ten times. The chain uses TRBV10-3 and TRBJ2-3; D is unresolved. The CDR3 length is 11 residues. CDR1 is ENHRY, CDR2 SYGVKD, per germline. Between the trimmed V and J ends, which lost 2 bases and 6 bases, there was a span of 3 bases. CDR3 protein: CAISEGDTQYF. The DNA for the CDR3 is TGTGCCATCAGTGAGGGGGATACGCAGTATTTT.

In this sample, this clonotype turned up many times. J is TRBJ1-4 and V is TRBV19; the D gene is possibly TRBD1 (5 bases). V was pared by 5 bases and J by 2 bases, with 21 bases between. The V gene's germline CDR1 is LNHDA and CDR2 SQIVND (reference sequence). This CDR3 contains 18 residues. The CDR3 DNA reads TGTGCCAGTAGTTTGCGACAGCCCACCCCAGGGACTAATGAAAAACTGTTTTTT. It translates to CASSLRQPTPGTNEKLFF.

This clonotype has only a few counts. The chain has TRBV9 and TRBJ2-3; 7 bases are a match to TRBD2. Germline CDR1 reads SGDLS; CDR2 reads YYNGEE. The CDR3 consists of 16 residues. With 0 bases clipped from V and 6 bases from J, the junction kept 10 bases outside the gene matches. The CDR3 nucleotides read TGTGCCAGCAGCGTAGGGGCGGGAGTGCGGGTGGATACGCAGTATTTT. Translation gives CASSVGAGVRVDTQYF.

The V call is TRBV6-1, the J call TRBJ2-5; unclear D gene. This CDR3 spans 14 amino acids. From germline, CDR1 is MNHNS and CDR2 SASEGT. Trimming left V 7 bases short and J 4 bases short, with 16 bases between. The DNA for the CDR3 is TGTGCCAGCACGAGGCGGCGGATCCGAGAGACCCAGTACTTC. Amino acids: CASTRRRIRETQYF.

This clonotype appeared many times. The chain uses TRBV29-1 and TRBJ2-7; the D gene is possibly TRBD2 (6 bases). The CDR3 loop spans 15 amino acids. Germline values: CDR1 SQVTM, CDR2 ANQGSEA. The V and J ends lost 4 bases and 5 bases respectively, with 21 bases between them. In DNA form, the CDR3 reads TGCAGCGTTGTTTCGTGGGTCAGTGGCGGGAACGAGCAGTACTTC. Translating gives CSVVSWVSGGNEQYF.

This sequence joins TRBV10-3 and TRBJ2-3; 7 nucleotides line up with TRBD2. This CDR3 is 15 amino acids long. V lost 0 bases and J lost 2; bases outside the gene matches: 2. Germline values: CDR1 ENHRY, CDR2 SYGVKD. The CDR3 sequence: CAISESGGITDTQYF. DNA for the CDR3: TGTGCCATCAGTGAGTCGGGGGGGATCACAGATACGCAGTATTTT.

In this sample, this clonotype turned up many times. V and J are TRBV20-1 and TRBJ2-3; possibly TRBD2 for D (7 bases). The V end lost 2 bases, the J end lost 6 bases, and 15 bases lay between the germline ends. Germline CDR1 reads DFQATT; CDR2 reads SNEGSKA (reference sequence). This CDR3 has 14 amino acids. CDR3 coding DNA: TGCAGTGCTAGACTAGCGGTTCAGGGGGATACGCAGTATTTT. Protein sequence: CSARLAVQGDTQYF.

The sample holds a few counts of this clonotype. The genes are TRBV20-1 and TRBJ2-7; 13 bases agree with TRBD2. The CDR3 sequence is 14 residues long. Germline V lookup: CDR1 DFQATT, CDR2 SNEGSKA (reference sequence). The V segment lost 6 bases and the J segment 1 base; nucleotides outside the gene matches: 3. Here the CDR3 reads CSAELAGGSYEQYF. The CDR3 DNA reads TGCAGTGCGGAACTAGCGGGAGGGTCCTACGAGCAGTACTTC.

This clonotype appeared many times. This sequence joins TRBV5-1 and TRBJ2-1; no definite D call. The CDR3 contains 16 residues. Per germline, CDR1 SGHRS and CDR2 YFSETQ. V lost 2 bases to trimming and J lost 2 bases, with 14 bases between them. CDR3 in amino acids: CASSFGLTPPYNEQFF. The CDR3 bases are TGCGCCAGCAGCTTTGGGCTAACACCCCCCTACAATGAGCAGTTCTTC. Combining the CDR3 with reference TRBV5-1 and TRBJ2-1 gives the whole variable domain KAGVTQTPRYLIKTRGQQVTLSCSPISGHRSVSWYQQTPGQGLQFLFEYFSETQRNKGNFPGRFSGRQFSNSRSEMNVSTLELGDSALYLCASSFGLTPPYNEQFFGPGTRLTVL.

This rearrangement joins TRBV24-1 to TRBJ2-3; TRBD1 is a possible D gene (6 bases). V was trimmed by 0 bases and J by 4 bases, leaving 19 bases between them. CDR1 and CDR2 from the germline V gene are KGHDR and SFDVKD. The CDR3 contains 18 residues. The CDR3, as DNA: TGTGCCACCAGTGATTTGAAGGCCGGGACACCCACCGCAGATACGCAGTATTTT. This sequence encodes CATSDLKAGTPTADTQYF.

There are many counts of this clonotype. The J gene is TRBJ2-1, the V gene TRBV4-3; TRBD1 might be the D (5 bases). Trimming stripped 5 bases from V and 0 bases from J, with 11 bases between. Germline assignment: CDR1 LGHNA and CDR2 YSLEER. The CDR3 totals 15 residues. This chain's CDR3 is CASSAGLSSYNEQFF. The CDR3 nucleotides are TGCGCCAGCAGCGCAGGGCTGAGCTCCTACAATGAGCAGTTCTTC.

This clonotype showed up just once. The chain links TRBV20-1 to TRBJ2-1, with D hard to call. Trimming cost V 4 bases and J 0 bases, with 10 bases left between them. Germline CDR1 and CDR2: DFQATT and SNEGSKA (reference sequence). The CDR3 runs to 14 residues. The chain's CDR3 is CSAIGSSSYNEQFF. The CDR3 coding sequence is TGCAGTGCTATCGGCTCTAGCTCCTACAATGAGCAGTTCTTC.

This clonotype appeared a few times. V gene TRBV11-1 combines with J gene TRBJ2-7; tentative D call: TRBD1 (7 bases). Trimming stripped 3 bases from V and 4 bases from J, with 13 bases between. The CDR3 extends over 14 amino acids. In germline, CDR1 is SGHAT, CDR2 FQDESV (reference sequence). The CDR3, as DNA: TGTGCCAGCAGCTTGTCCAGGGGGGTATACGAGCAGTACTTC. It codes for CASSLSRGVYEQYF.

This clonotype occurred many times. The V call is TRBV7-3, the J call TRBJ2-7, with 8 bases that match TRBD2. The CDR3 sequence is 16 residues long. Trimming took 0 bases from V and 9 from J; bases not matched to a gene: 13. The germline CDR1 and CDR2 sequences are SGHTA and FQGTGA. The CDR3, as DNA: TGTGCCAGCAGCTTAACGGGAGCGGGAGCTGGGGCGCTGCAGTACTTC. It encodes CASSLTGAGAGALQYF.

CDR3 in amino acids: CASSRKGTENEKLFF. DNA of the CDR3: TGTGCCAGCAGTAGAAAAGGGACAGAGAATGAAAAACTGTTTTTT. This sequence joins TRBV21-1 and TRBJ1-4; the table gives TRBD1 as D, unverified against the DNA. TRBV21-1 is a pseudogene locus. The CDR3 runs to 15 residues.

The chain has TRBV5-1 and TRBJ2-1; 10 bases line up with TRBD2. The CDR3 is 14 residues long. Germline V gene sequence: CDR1 SGHRS, CDR2 YFSETQ. V was pared by 4 bases and J by 9 bases, with 7 bases of the junction left unmatched. This chain's CDR3 is CASSLLAGAGEQFF. DNA of the CDR3: TGCGCCAGCAGCCTCCTAGCGGGAGCGGGTGAGCAGTTCTTC.

This clonotype has at least ten counts. The rearrangement joins TRBV29-1 to TRBJ2-3; D remains unclear. From germline, CDR1 is SQVTM and CDR2 ANQGSEA. Between the trimmed V and J ends, which lost 1 base and 3 bases, there was a span of 5 bases. This CDR3 is built from 12 residues. CDR3 loop: CSVEGQTDTQYF. As DNA, the CDR3 is TGCAGCGTTGAAGGACAAACAGATACGCAGTATTTT.

As concerns this clonotype: Given a much more abundant clone one base away, this may be a read error. This rearrangement joins TRBV9 to TRBJ2-1, with 8 bases fitting TRBD2. Germline V lookup: CDR1 SGDLS, CDR2 YYNGEE. CDR3 length: 15 amino acids. CDR3 nucleotides: TGTGCCAGCAGCACCCTAGCGGGTACGGACAAAGAGCAGTTCTTC. Residues: CASSTLAGTDKEQFF.

The genes are TRBV29-1 and TRBJ1-3, with a tentative D call TRBD1 (6 bases). The CDR3 covers 13 residues. The V and J ends lost 6 bases and 1 base respectively, with 10 bases between them. Per the germline V gene, CDR1 is SQVTM and CDR2 is ANQGSEA. The chain's CDR3 is CSVDTGSGNTIYF. The CDR3 DNA reads TGCAGCGTCGACACAGGGTCTGGAAACACCATATATTTT.

The chain uses TRBV9 and TRBJ1-3; perhaps TRBD1 as D (6 bases). CDR1 and CDR2 (germline): SGDLS, YYNGEE. Trimming removed 2 bases from V and 0 bases from J, with 15 bases in between. This CDR3 region has 17 residues. CDR3 in DNA: TGTGCCAGCAGCGTGCACTTCCAGGGGATCTCTGGAAACACCATATATTTT. Protein sequence: CASSVHFQGISGNTIYF.

In this sample, this clonotype turned up a few times. This chain uses TRBV5-1 with TRBJ1-1; no firm D call. V was pared by 0 bases and J by 4 bases, with 7 bases between. The CDR3 has 13 amino acids. The germline gives CDR1 SGHRS, CDR2 YFSETQ. CDR3 in DNA: TGCGCCAGCAGCTTGGGGTCGGGCACTGAAGCTTTCTTT. Protein: CASSLGSGTEAFF.

This rearrangement joins TRBV7-2 to TRBJ2-3; the D is unclear. The germline CDR1 and CDR2 sequences are SGHTA and FQGNSA. Trimming removed 2 bases from V and 2 bases from J, with 14 bases in between. This CDR3 has 16 amino acids. CDR3 in DNA: TGTGCCAGCAGCTTAAGATTCCGGGCCTCCACAGATACGCAGTATTTT. As protein: CASSLRFRASTDTQYF.

V gene TRBV24-1 combines with J gene TRBJ2-2; D is possibly TRBD1 (5 bases). The CDR3 totals 11 residues. V gave up 9 bases and J gave up 7 bases, with 8 bases separating them. Germline V gene data show CDR1 as KGHDR and CDR2 as SFDVKD. The CDR3 DNA reads TGTGCCACCGCAAGGGGCGGGGAGCTGTTTTTT. This codes for CATARGGELFF.

V usage is TRBV5-6 and J usage is TRBJ1-6; D is ambiguous. Germline-derived CDR1 and CDR2 are SGHDT and YYEEEE. The length of the CDR3 is 14 residues. Between the trimmed V and J ends, which lost 2 bases and 14 bases, there was a span of 17 bases. DNA of the CDR3: TGTGCCAGCAGCTTCGGGAATCCGGATGGATCCCTCCACTTT. Protein: CASSFGNPDGSLHF.

This clonotype was detected many times. The CDR3 DNA reads as TGTGCCAGCAGCTTGAGGTTACGCAGCAATGAGCAGTTCTTC. This translates into CASSLRLRSNEQFF. This chain uses TRBV7-2 with TRBJ2-1; D is uncertain. V was clipped by 3 bases and J by 6 bases, with 12 bases between them. This CDR3 is built from 14 residues. Germline values: CDR1 SGHTA, CDR2 FQGNSA.

The V gene is TRBV4-1, the J gene TRBJ1-4; D is undetermined. Germline V gene sequence: CDR1 MGHRA, CDR2 YSYEKL. CDR3 length: 18 residues. The germline V and J ends were trimmed by 5 bases and 0 bases, with 19 bases remaining between them. CDR3 region: CASSGSAANYATNEKLFF. CDR3 coding DNA: TGCGCCAGCAGCGGGTCGGCAGCAAATTATGCAACTAATGAAAAACTGTTTTTT.

This chain links TRBV20-1 with TRBJ1-6, with D uncertain. The germline V and J ends were trimmed by 0 bases and 7 bases, with 22 bases remaining between them. Germline assignment: CDR1 DFQATT and CDR2 SNEGSKA (reference sequence). This CDR3 has 18 residues. CDR3 loop: CSARDGRMIRLGNSPLHF. In DNA form, the CDR3 reads TGCAGTGCTAGAGACGGACGAATGATCCGGCTTGGGAATTCACCCCTCCACTTT.